The 17 T cell receptor beta chains listed next were all sequenced from one sample in a study of T cells in Graves' hyperthyroidism and ophthalmopathy. Amplification yielded TCR beta CDR3 regions, with RNA transcripts as the source. HTBI primers were the set used in a first-round RT-PCR of the TCR CDR3. TCRdb analysed the multiplex PCR reads with MiXCR anew, one entry per CDR3 protein. The table lists hundreds of thousands of distinct CDR3 sequences, nearly 20% of them singletons. The specimen sequenced was blood. The receptors here all came from a man aged 35-49 years with Graves' ophthalmopathy.

The J gene is TRBJ2-7, the V gene TRBV9, with 8 bases that match TRBD2. The CDR3 extends over 15 amino acids. V shed 4 bases and J 5 bases; nucleotides not matched to a gene: 11. Germline V gene lookup returns CDR1 SGDLS and CDR2 YYNGEE. CDR3 nucleotide sequence: TGTGCCAGCAGCCGGGGGGGCGGAGGACGCGACGAGCAGTACTTC. It yields the protein CASSRGGGGRDEQYF.

The rearrangement joins TRBV7-2 to TRBJ2-1; D ambiguous. CDR3 length: 13 amino acids. V lost 1 base to trimming and J lost 7 bases, with 8 bases between them. Germline V CDR1 and CDR2: SGHTA, FQGNSA. CDR3 region: CASSLEPRNEQFF. CDR3 nucleotides: TGTGCCAGCAGCTTAGAACCCAGGAATGAGCAGTTCTTC.

This clonotype has a single count. The V call is TRBV4-3, the J call TRBJ2-1; D gene uncertain. This CDR3 region has 12 residues. The V end lost 2 bases, the J end lost 9 bases, and 8 bases lay between the germline ends. In germline, CDR1 is LGHNA, CDR2 YSLEER. CDR3 in amino acids: CASSQIQTEQFF. The CDR3 coding sequence is TGCGCCAGCAGCCAAATCCAGACTGAGCAGTTCTTC.

This clonotype came up many times. The chain is built from TRBV6-1 and TRBJ1-1; D not certain. The CDR3 runs 15 residues. CDR1 MNHNS and CDR2 SASEGT come from the germline V gene. Trimming left V 4 bases short and J 1 base short, with 13 bases between. CDR3 DNA sequence: TGTGCCAGCAGTGGAATGGACGTCAGGAACACTGAAGCTTTCTTT. Protein product: CASSGMDVRNTEAFF.

This clonotype has a count of ten or more. The CDR3 loop reads CSARSHNEQFF. As DNA, the CDR3 is TGCAGTGCTAGATCCCACAATGAGCAGTTCTTC. The chain uses TRBV20-1 and TRBJ2-1; D is unclear. The ends were cut back, 2 bases at V and 5 bases at J, with 4 bases in the middle. This CDR3 comprises 11 residues. Germline CDR1 is DFQATT and CDR2 is SNEGSKA (reference sequence).

This clonotype was observed at least ten times. CDR3 loop: CASSGTGGTEAFF. CDR3 bases: TGTGCCAGCAGTGGGACAGGGGGCACTGAAGCTTTCTTT. The chain couples TRBV6-1 to TRBJ1-1; 10 nucleotides match TRBD1. Germline loops: CDR1 MNHNS, CDR2 SASEGT. CDR3 length: 13 residues. The J segment lost 4 bases and the V segment lost 4 bases, leaving 0 bases of the junction unmatched.

The V call is TRBV12-3 or TRBV12-4, the J call TRBJ1-5; 8 nucleotides align to TRBD1. Trimming at V came to 6 bases and at J to 3 bases, leaving 7 bases not matched to a gene. This CDR3 region has 15 residues. CDR3 in DNA: TGTGCCAGCAGCCACAGACAGGGGAACAATCAGCCCCAGCATTTT. Its protein product is CASSHRQGNNQPQHF.

The table lists this clonotype with a few counts. The V gene is TRBV6-6, the J gene TRBJ1-1; D remains unclear. The CDR3 totals 13 residues. Germline-derived CDR1 and CDR2 are MNHNY and SVGAGI (reference sequence). Trimming removed 0 bases from V and 4 bases from J, with 6 bases in between. The chain's CDR3 is CASSYSTTTEAFF. CDR3 bases: TGTGCCAGCAGTTACTCGACCACCACTGAAGCTTTCTTT.

This clonotype was seen many times. The V call is TRBV4-3, the J call TRBJ2-7; weak D call: TRBD1 (5 bases). CDR1 and CDR2 (germline): LGHNA, YSLEER. Trimming took off 0 bases at V and 5 bases at J, with 14 bases between the two ends. The CDR3 has 15 amino acids. CDR3 bases: TGCGCCAGCAGCCAAGAGCAGGGCGGAAAGGACGAGCAGTACTTC. Residues: CASSQEQGGKDEQYF.

This clonotype showed up just once. V is TRBV20-1 and J is TRBJ2-3, with 13 bases identical to TRBD2. The length of the CDR3 is 17 residues. The V segment lost 4 bases and the J segment 4 bases; nucleotides outside the gene matches: 11. Germline CDR1 DFQATT, CDR2 SNEGSKA (reference sequence). In nucleotides, the CDR3 is TGCAGTGCTACCAGTGGGTGGACTAGCGGGAGTCCAGATACGCAGTATTTT. This sequence encodes CSATSGWTSGSPDTQYF.

This clonotype was recorded a few times. The chain is built from TRBV18 and TRBJ2-7, with D hard to call. The CDR3 runs to 16 residues. Germline CDR1 KGHSH, CDR2 LQKENI. V was shortened by 4 bases and J by 0 bases, with 16 bases between the two germline ends. The CDR3 DNA reads TGTGCCAGCTCACGTCCGGACGGCCGATTCTCCTACGAGCAGTACTTC. Its translation: CASSRPDGRFSYEQYF.

The chain combines TRBV19 with TRBJ2-7, with 7 bases fitting TRBD1. V was clipped by 4 bases and J by 1 base; unmatched bases: 13. Germline loops: CDR1 LNHDA, CDR2 SQIVND (reference sequence). There are 17 residues in the CDR3. CDR3: CASSTYSGTVKSYEQYF. The CDR3 bases are TGTGCCAGTAGTACCTACTCAGGGACAGTGAAGTCCTACGAGCAGTACTTC.

This clonotype has only a few counts. V and J are TRBV18 and TRBJ2-7; 9 bases fit TRBD1. This CDR3 is built from 15 residues. Trimming removed 3 bases from V and 5 bases from J; junction bases left unmatched: 8. CDR1 is KGHSH, CDR2 LQKENI, per germline. The CDR3 reads CASSPPGTGLNEQYF. In DNA form, the CDR3 reads TGTGCCAGCTCACCCCCCGGGACAGGGCTTAACGAGCAGTACTTC. Using reference TRBV18 and TRBJ2-7 for the parts outside the CDR3, the full variable domain is NAGVMQNPRHLVRRRGQEARLRCSPMKGHSHVYWYRQLPEEGLKFMVYLQKENIIDESGMPKERFSAEFPKEGPSILRIQQVVRGDSAAYFCASSPPGTGLNEQYFGPGTRLTVT.

Points on this clonotype: This may stem from a read error, because a much larger clone lies one nucleotide away. The chain has TRBV3-1 and TRBJ1-1, with TRBD1 matching over 10 bases. This CDR3 is 14 amino acids long. Germline CDR1 LGHDT, CDR2 YNNKEL (reference sequence). This chain's CDR3 is CAGSQRGQGTEAFF. CDR3 nucleotide sequence: TGTGCCGGCAGCCAACGGGGACAGGGGACTGAAGCTTTCTTT.

At least ten counts were recorded for this clonotype. This sequence joins TRBV28 and TRBJ2-7; D is tentatively TRBD1 or TRBD2 (7 bases each). V lost 5 bases and J 5 bases, leaving 16 bases between the germline ends. The CDR3 length is 14 residues. The germline V gene has CDR1 MDHEN and CDR2 SYDVKM. DNA for the CDR3: TGTGCCAGCAGTCCGACAGGGAGGGTGAACGAGCAGTACTTC. Its translation is CASSPTGRVNEQYF.

This clonotype was seen at least ten times. This chain uses TRBV27 with TRBJ2-5; D possibly corresponds to TRBD2 (5 bases). The CDR3 runs 13 residues. Germline lookup yields CDR1 MNHEY and CDR2 SMNVEV (reference sequence). V was clipped by 7 bases and J by 5 bases, with 14 bases between them. The CDR3 sequence is CASTGRPGETQYF. DNA for the CDR3: TGTGCCAGCACCGGACGCCCGGGGGAGACCCAGTACTTC.

This clonotype was detected a few times. This sequence joins TRBV5-5 and TRBJ1-3, with D unclear. The CDR3 is 12 amino acids. The germline V and J ends were trimmed by 1 base and 7 bases, with 6 bases remaining between them. The V gene's germline CDR1 is SGHKS and CDR2 YYEKEE (reference sequence). CDR3 coding DNA: TGTGCCAGCAGCTTGAAAGGGAACACCATATATTTT. Its protein product is CASSLKGNTIYF.